These T cell receptor beta chains were read from a single sample in a study of STAT5B mutations in CD4+ large granular lymphocyte leukemia. Sequenced by immunoSEQ multiplex PCR; TCRdb stores in-frame clones only, minus some. The repertoire holds about 40,000 clones, about four fifths seen once, with about 3.6% in the top ten. The specimen sequenced was CD4+ T cells from blood buffy coats. Every receptor here comes from a human donor in good health. CDR3s include the opening cysteine and the closing phenylalanine or tryptophan. Fields, in order: clone size, J gene, D gene, V gene, CDR3 protein, CDR3 DNA. D genes are given only for firm matches. Size values are once, few and many counts, or a class for expanded clones, and some rows have none.

clone size: NA; J gene: TRBJ1-1; D gene: NA; V gene: TRBV7-8; CDR3 protein: CASSAAGTVNTEAFF; CDR3 DNA: TGTGCCAGCAGCGCCGCCGGGACGGTTAACACTGAAGCTTTCTTT
clone size: NA; J gene: TRBJ1-2; D gene: NA; V gene: TRBV7-3; CDR3 protein: CASSPQGSAGYTF; CDR3 DNA: TGTGCCAGCAGCCCACAGGGATCTGCCGGCTACACCTTC
clone size: NA; J gene: TRBJ1-6; D gene: NA; V gene: TRBV5-8; CDR3 protein: CASSLVRNNSPLHF; CDR3 DNA: TGTGCCAGCAGCTTGGTACGGAATAATTCACCCCTCCACTTT
clone size: few; J gene: TRBJ1-1; D gene: NA; V gene: TRBV7-8; CDR3 protein: CASSRRNTEAFF; CDR3 DNA: TGTGCCAGCAGCCGCAGGAACACTGAAGCTTTCTTT
clone size: NA; J gene: TRBJ2-1; D gene: NA; V gene: TRBV19; CDR3 protein: CASSVGSLSYNEQFF; CDR3 DNA: TGTGCCAGTAGTGTCGGGAGCTTGTCCTACAATGAGCAGTTCTTC
clone size: NA; J gene: TRBJ2-6; D gene: NA; V gene: TRBV19; CDR3 protein: CASTLALSGANVLTF; CDR3 DNA: TGTGCCAGTACCCTCGCCTTGTCTGGGGCCAACGTCCTGACTTTC
clone size: NA; J gene: TRBJ1-3; D gene: NA; V gene: TRBV6-6; CDR3 protein: CASSYTGTSGNTIYF; CDR3 DNA: TGTGCCAGCAGTTACACCGGGACCTCAGGAAACACCATATATTTT
clone size: NA; J gene: TRBJ1-1; D gene: NA; V gene: TRBV2; CDR3 protein: CASSPSFVYRLHTEAFF; CDR3 DNA: TGTGCCAGCAGCCCCTCCTTTGTCTACAGATTACACACTGAAGCTTTCTTT
clone size: NA; J gene: TRBJ2-1; D gene: NA; V gene: TRBV7-2; CDR3 protein: CASSLASSSYNEQFF; CDR3 DNA: TGTGCCAGCAGCTTAGCGTCAAGCTCCTACAATGAGCAGTTCTTC
clone size: once; J gene: TRBJ2-7; D gene: TRBD1; V gene: TRBV28; CDR3 protein: CASSVPVQGEVEQYF; CDR3 DNA: TGTGCCAGCAGTGTCCCGGTGCAGGGGGAAGTCGAGCAGTACTTC